These 19 T cell receptor beta chains came from one sample sequenced in a study of OX40 agonist ivuxolimab in advanced cancers. Only in-frame clones appear in the TCRdb table, and some are missing; sequencing was by immunoSEQ multiplex PCR. The sample has 68,000 or so clones, approximately 90% seen once. The sequencing used CD4+ or CD8+ T cells sorted from blood, collected in a trial of the OX40 agonist ivuxolimab. These receptors were taken from an adult with an advanced solid tumor such as melanoma, head and neck, liver or kidney cancer.

This chain connects TRBV9 to TRBJ1-4, with D tentatively TRBD1 (6 bases). Trimming left V 5 bases short and J 0 bases short, with 17 bases between. Per germline, CDR1 SGDLS and CDR2 YYNGEE. This CDR3 is built from 17 residues. The CDR3 sequence: CASSITDSFATNEKLFF. In DNA form, the CDR3 reads TGTGCCAGCAGTATTACGGACAGTTTTGCAACTAATGAAAAACTGTTTTTT.

CDR3 DNA sequence: TGCAGCGTCGAACTAGCGGGGGGCACTGAAGCTTTCTTT. The encoded protein is CSVELAGGTEAFF. This chain connects TRBV29-1 to TRBJ1-1; a weak D match, TRBD1 (5 bases). Per the germline V gene, CDR1 is SQVTM and CDR2 is ANQGSEA. V lost 6 bases and J lost 4, with 15 bases in between. This CDR3 is built from 13 residues.

V and J are TRBV7-2 and TRBJ2-5, with D possibly called TRBD1 or TRBD2 (5 bases each). CDR1 is SGHTA and CDR2 is FQGNSA in the germline V gene. V gave up 4 bases and J gave up 5 bases, with 17 bases separating them. This CDR3 has 15 amino acids. The CDR3 nucleotides read TGTGCCAGCAGCTCGGAGTGGGGGAAGTGGGAGACCCAGTACTTC. This encodes CASSSEWGKWETQYF.

The chain employs TRBV5-1 and TRBJ1-1; D call uncertain. Germline V gene data show CDR1 as SGHRS and CDR2 as YFSETQ. CDR3 length equals 14 residues. V was cut by 0 bases and J by 3 bases, with 9 bases left in between. CDR3 sequence (DNA): TGCGCCAGCAGCTTGGACAAGCCGGACACTGAAGCTTTCTTT. It yields the protein CASSLDKPDTEAFF. Combining the CDR3 with reference TRBV5-1 and TRBJ1-1 gives the whole variable domain KAGVTQTPRYLIKTRGQQVTLSCSPISGHRSVSWYQQTPGQGLQFLFEYFSETQRNKGNFPGRFSGRQFSNSRSEMNVSTLELGDSALYLCASSLDKPDTEAFFGQGTRLTVV.

The V call is TRBV7-6, the J call TRBJ1-1; D might be TRBD1 (5 bases). CDR1 and CDR2 (germline): SGHVS, FNYEAQ. This CDR3 is 13 amino acids long. Trimming pared 11 bases from V and 5 bases from J, leaving 18 bases between. CDR3 in DNA: TGTGCCTCAGCTAATGCAGGGAGGACTGAAGCTTTCTTT. As protein: CASANAGRTEAFF.

V gene TRBV18 combines with J gene TRBJ2-7; tentatively, D is TRBD2 (5 bases). This CDR3 contains 14 residues. With 3 bases removed from V and 5 bases from J, the gap between germline ends came to 14 bases. Germline V CDR1 and CDR2: KGHSH, LQKENI. CDR3 residues: CASSPPLRVHEQYF. The CDR3 DNA follows: TGTGCCAGCTCACCCCCCCTGAGGGTCCACGAGCAGTACTTC.

The V gene is TRBV6-1, the J gene TRBJ1-5; TRBD1 is a possible D gene (5 bases). Germline-derived CDR1 and CDR2 are MNHNS and SASEGT. CDR3 size: 14 residues. V was clipped by 0 bases and J by 5 bases, with 8 bases between them. The CDR3 DNA is TGTGCCAGCAGTGAAGCCTGGGGGGATCAGCCCCAGCATTTT. Its translation is CASSEAWGDQPQHF.

The genes are TRBV30 and TRBJ2-7; the D gene is possibly TRBD2 (5 bases). Germline V gene lookup returns CDR1 GTSNPN and CDR2 SVGIG (reference sequence). V dropped 0 bases and J dropped 6 bases, with 15 bases sitting between them. The CDR3 is 14 residues long. CDR3 DNA: TGTGCCTGGAGTGTATGGGCCGGGAATGGCGAGCAGTACTTC. It encodes CAWSVWAGNGEQYF.

The chain links TRBV4-2 to TRBJ2-1, with 10 bases lining up with TRBD2. CDR1 and CDR2 (germline): LGHNA, YNFKEQ. This CDR3 has 17 residues. The trim removed 0 bases at V and 6 bases at J, leaving 8 bases unmatched. The CDR3 spells CASSQERGTSAGNEQFF. In DNA form, the CDR3 reads TGTGCCAGCAGCCAAGAGAGGGGGACTAGCGCCGGCAATGAGCAGTTCTTC.

The rearrangement joins TRBV4-1 to TRBJ1-5; perhaps TRBD1 as D (6 bases). V was cut by 0 bases and J by 7 bases, with 19 bases left in between. Germline loops: CDR1 MGHRA, CDR2 YSYEKL. The CDR3 length is 17 residues. This CDR3 reads CASSQDSTAGAGQPQHF. The CDR3 region has the DNA TGCGCCAGCAGCCAAGATTCTACCGCAGGGGCGGGACAGCCCCAGCATTTT.

The V call is TRBV18, the J call TRBJ1-2; 10 nucleotides agree with TRBD1. CDR3 length equals 18 residues. After removal of 1 base from V and 0 bases from J, the junction contained 8 bases not matched to a gene. Per the germline V gene, CDR1 is KGHSH and CDR2 is LQKENI. The CDR3 coding sequence is TGTGCCAGCTCACCACTGAGACAGGGGGCCTTAGCTAACTATGGCTACACCTTC. Translation gives CASSPLRQGALANYGYTF.

The chain carries TRBV6-5 and TRBJ2-4, with D maybe TRBD1 (6 bases). The germline V and J ends were trimmed by 6 bases and 7 bases, with 10 bases remaining between them. The germline gives CDR1 MNHEY, CDR2 SVGAGI. This CDR3 is built from 12 residues. CDR3 DNA: TGTGCCAGCAGCCCCACAGGGAACATTCAGTACTTC. This translates into CASSPTGNIQYF.

This clone was counted once. This chain links TRBV14 with TRBJ2-3; tentative D call: TRBD1 (5 bases). In germline, CDR1 is SGHDN, CDR2 FVKESK. This CDR3 comprises 17 residues. V lost 5 bases, J lost 2 bases, and 20 bases lay in between. DNA for the CDR3: TGTGCCAGCAGCTACAGGACCCCTACTCCAAACACAGATACGCAGTATTTT. This sequence encodes CASSYRTPTPNTDTQYF.

The rearrangement joins TRBV11-2 to TRBJ1-2; D unclear. CDR3 length equals 13 residues. The ends were cut back, 5 bases at V and 7 bases at J, with 14 bases in the middle. Per the germline V gene, CDR1 is SGHAT and CDR2 is FQNNGV. The DNA of the CDR3 is TGTGCCAGCAGCGGATACATCGGTAGTGGCTACACCTTC. Amino acids: CASSGYIGSGYTF. Based on the CDR3 plus reference TRBV11-2 and TRBJ1-2, the full variable domain is EAGVAQSPRYKIIEKRQSVAFWCNPISGHATLYWYQQILGQGPKLLIQFQNNGVVDDSQLPKDRFSAERLKGVDSTLKIQPAKLEDSAVYLCASSGYIGSGYTFGSGTRLTVV.

The chain joins TRBV19 to TRBJ2-3; 10 bases match TRBD1. Germline CDR1 is LNHDA and CDR2 is SQIVND (reference sequence). The ends lost 5 bases at V and 4 bases at J; junction bases unmatched: 3. This CDR3 region has 14 residues. The CDR3 DNA reads as TGTGCCAGTAGTTCCGGACAGGGGGCAGATACGCAGTATTTT. The encoded protein is CASSSGQGADTQYF.

The chain recombines TRBV11-2 with TRBJ2-2; tentative D call: TRBD2 (5 bases). The V end was cut by 5 bases, the J end by 1 base, with 5 bases between. The CDR3 is 13 residues long. Germline loops: CDR1 SGHAT, CDR2 FQNNGV. The CDR3 sequence is CASSAGNTGELFF. DNA of the CDR3: TGTGCCAGCAGCGCGGGGAACACCGGGGAGCTGTTTTTT.

This rearrangement joins TRBV19 to TRBJ1-6, with D possibly TRBD1 on 6 matching bases. Germline CDR1 is LNHDA and CDR2 is SQIVND (reference sequence). V gave up 5 bases and J gave up 5 bases, with 16 bases separating them. The CDR3 is made up of 16 amino acids. As DNA, the CDR3 is TGTGCCAGTAGTGATGATCAGGGGCCTCATAATTCACCCCTCCACTTT. Protein: CASSDDQGPHNSPLHF.

The chain is built from TRBV9 and TRBJ1-1; D not resolved. V was trimmed by 5 bases and J by 4 bases, leaving 9 bases between them. The CDR3 has 12 residues. Germline-derived CDR1 and CDR2 are SGDLS and YYNGEE. The CDR3 is CASSSRSTEAFF. In DNA, the CDR3 is TGTGCCAGCAGTTCGAGGTCCACTGAAGCTTTCTTT.

This clone was counted a single time. This sequence joins TRBV5-8 and TRBJ1-1, with 9 positions matching TRBD1. This CDR3 spans 15 amino acids. With V trimmed by 4 bases and J by 6 bases, 10 bases remained unmatched. Germline lookup yields CDR1 SGHTS and CDR2 YDEGEE. CDR3 sequence (DNA): TGTGCCAGCAGCACGGGACAGGGATGGGAGGCTGAAGCTTTCTTT. Its translation is CASSTGQGWEAEAFF.